A single sample is the source of the 28 T cell receptor beta chains below, sequenced in a study of T cell responses to AZD1222 COVID-19 vaccine. Method: immunoSEQ multiplex PCR; TCRdb's copy keeps in-frame clones and lacks some. In the table there are about 100,000 clones, about nine tenths of which are singletons. The sample here was peripheral blood, taken on day 0 of AZD1222 vaccination. All receptors come from an adult in good health.

The genes are TRBV28 and TRBJ2-7; no definite D call. Germline V gives CDR1 MDHEN, CDR2 SYDVKM. The germline V and J ends were trimmed by 8 bases and 4 bases, with 6 bases remaining between them. This CDR3 is built from 10 residues. The DNA for the CDR3 is TGTGCCAGCGGTGGGTACGAGCAGTACTTC. Protein: CASGGYEQYF.

This chain joins TRBV28 and TRBJ1-5; D unclear. Germline V lookup: CDR1 MDHEN, CDR2 SYDVKM. The CDR3 is made up of 16 amino acids. Trimming took 6 bases from V and 2 from J, leaving 17 bases between them. The CDR3 nucleotides are TGTGCCAGCAGCCCTGGAGTGGGGAAGGGCAATCAGCCCCAGCATTTT. Amino acids: CASSPGVGKGNQPQHF.

This chain joins TRBV9 and TRBJ2-1; no reliable D call. The CDR3 is 15 residues long. V was clipped by 3 bases and J by 0 bases, with 10 bases between them. Per the germline V gene, CDR1 is SGDLS and CDR2 is YYNGEE. The CDR3 here is CASSGDSSSYNEQFF. The DNA for the CDR3 is TGTGCCAGCAGCGGCGACTCGAGCTCCTACAATGAGCAGTTCTTC.

The chain carries TRBV27 and TRBJ1-4, with 10 bases lining up with TRBD1. Germline assignment: CDR1 MNHEY and CDR2 SMNVEV (reference sequence). The CDR3 extends over 15 amino acids. J gave up 8 bases and V 4 bases, and 7 bases lay outside the gene matches. The CDR3: CASSSAGQGGEKLFF. The CDR3, as DNA: TGTGCCAGCAGTTCCGCCGGACAGGGGGGAGAAAAACTGTTTTTT.

The chain's CDR3 is CASSTSGSGNTQYF. The CDR3 DNA reads TGTGCCAGCAGCACTAGCGGGAGCGGAAATACGCAGTATTTT. The chain couples TRBV6-2 or TRBV6-3 to TRBJ2-3; the match to TRBD2 covers 11 bases. CDR1 MNHEY and CDR2 SVGEGT come from the germline V gene. The CDR3 sequence is 14 residues long. V was clipped by 6 bases and J by 7 bases; unmatched bases: 6.

The chain links TRBV29-1 to TRBJ2-1; D gene uncertain. From germline, CDR1 is SQVTM and CDR2 ANQGSEA. The CDR3 spans 13 residues. Trimming cost V 1 base and J 0 bases, with 4 bases left between them. CDR3 sequence reads: CSVEGISYNEQFF. Here the CDR3 DNA reads TGCAGCGTTGAAGGGATCTCCTACAATGAGCAGTTCTTC.

CDR3 in amino acids: CASRRDRSGKGGNEQFF. The CDR3 coding sequence is TGTGCCAGCAGACGCGACCGCAGCGGGAAAGGAGGCAATGAGCAGTTCTTC. This chain links TRBV3-1 (or the pseudogene TRBV3-2) with TRBJ2-1; 7 bases align to TRBD2. The germline V gene has CDR1 LGHDT and CDR2 YNNKEL (reference sequence). The junction had 17 bases not matched to a gene; V was cut back by 6 bases and J by 6 bases. This CDR3 is built from 17 residues.

The chain has TRBV25-1 and TRBJ2-2, with D tentatively TRBD1 or TRBD2 (5 bases each). Germline CDR1 reads MGHDK; CDR2 reads SYGVNS. V lost 1 base and J 1 base, leaving 10 bases between the germline ends. The CDR3 is made up of 16 amino acids. This CDR3 is CASSESGTVNTGELFF. The CDR3 DNA sequence: TGTGCCAGCAGTGAATCCGGGACGGTGAACACCGGGGAGCTGTTTTTT.

V and J are TRBV4-1 and TRBJ2-3; D tentatively reads TRBD1 or TRBD2 (5 bases each). From germline, CDR1 is MGHRA and CDR2 YSYEKL. The V gene lost 5 bases and the J gene lost 6 bases, with 18 bases spanning the gap. The CDR3 extends over 15 amino acids. CDR3 sequence (DNA): TGCGCCAGCAGCGACGTGGGGGTAGCTGCCGATACGCAGTATTTT. Amino acids: CASSDVGVAADTQYF.

The CDR3 DNA is TGTGCCAGCAGCTTATCGGACGGGCCCTACGAGCAGTACTTC. The encoded protein is CASSLSDGPYEQYF. The chain uses TRBV7-9 and TRBJ2-7; no clear D. Germline assignment: CDR1 SEHNR and CDR2 FQNEAQ (reference sequence). The CDR3 contains 14 residues. The V gene lost 2 bases and the J gene lost 2 bases, with 10 bases spanning the gap.

V and J are TRBV5-8 and TRBJ2-4, with 7 positions matching TRBD2. J gave up 0 bases and V 4 bases, and 13 bases lay outside the gene matches. The CDR3 has 18 residues. CDR1 and CDR2 (germline): SGHTS, YDEGEE. For the CDR3, the DNA is TGTGCCAGCAGCCCGGGAGGCCAAGGCTTACTAGCCAAAAACATTCAGTACTTC. It is translated as CASSPGGQGLLAKNIQYF.

The chain combines TRBV9 with TRBJ2-5; 9 bases are shared with TRBD2. This CDR3 comprises 14 residues. V was clipped by 4 bases and J by 5 bases; unmatched bases: 6. Germline V CDR1 and CDR2: SGDLS, YYNGEE. CDR3 DNA sequence: TGTGCCAGCAGCTACGGGACTAGCTGGGAGACCCAGTACTTC. This gives the protein CASSYGTSWETQYF.

The chain recombines TRBV19 with TRBJ2-7, with D uncertain. Trimming took 3 bases from V and 5 from J, leaving 11 bases between them. Germline assignment: CDR1 LNHDA and CDR2 SQIVND (reference sequence). This CDR3 is built from 13 residues. CDR3 region: CASSIMLSNEQYF. The CDR3 region has the DNA TGTGCCAGTAGTATCATGCTATCTAACGAGCAGTACTTC.

This chain links TRBV19 with TRBJ1-2, with TRBD1 identical over 9 bases. J was trimmed by 3 bases and V by 7 bases; bases with no gene match: 9. Germline values: CDR1 LNHDA, CDR2 SQIVND (reference sequence). CDR3 length: 15 amino acids. In nucleotides, the CDR3 is TGTGCCAGTAAATCGAAAACAGGGGGCCACTATGGCTACACCTTC. It translates to CASKSKTGGHYGYTF.

The chain couples TRBV7-2 to TRBJ2-5; 13 bases line up with TRBD2. Germline V CDR1 and CDR2: SGHTA, FQGNSA. The CDR3 has 17 residues. After removal of 6 bases from V and 2 bases from J, the junction contained 9 bases not matched to a gene. DNA of the CDR3: TGTGCCAGCAGTTCGGGACTAGCGGGGATCACTCAAGAGACCCAGTACTTC. Its translation: CASSSGLAGITQETQYF. The full variable domain, its missing parts supplied by reference TRBV7-2 and TRBJ2-5, is GAGVSQSPSNKVTEKGKDVELRCDPISGHTALYWYRQSLGQGLEFLIYFQGNSAPDKSGLPSDRFSAERTGGSVSTLTIQRTQQEDSAVYLCASSSGLAGITQETQYFGPGTRLLVL.

Only one count was recorded for this clone. This chain joins TRBV4-2 and TRBJ2-1; 13 nucleotides align to TRBD2. This CDR3 spans 15 amino acids. The V segment lost 4 bases and the J segment 9 bases; nucleotides outside the gene matches: 6. The germline V gene encodes CDR1 LGHNA and CDR2 YNFKEQ. CDR3 amino acids: CASSPGTSGISEQFF. CDR3 DNA sequence: TGTGCCAGCAGCCCAGGGACTAGCGGGATAAGTGAGCAGTTCTTC.

The table lists this clone with a few counts. The rearrangement links TRBV6-5 to TRBJ1-1; 9 bases agree with TRBD1. The V gene's germline CDR1 is MNHEY and CDR2 SVGAGI. After removal of 5 bases from V and 1 base from J, the junction contained 2 bases not matched to a gene. The CDR3 contains 14 residues. CDR3 amino acids: CASSRGQGNTEAFF. In nucleotides, the CDR3 is TGTGCCAGCAGTCGGGGACAGGGGAACACTGAAGCTTTCTTT.

This rearrangement joins TRBV2 to TRBJ2-4; TRBD1 or TRBD2 may be the D gene (7 bases each). This CDR3 spans 18 amino acids. Trimming pared 3 bases from V and 1 base from J, leaving 19 bases between. Per the germline V gene, CDR1 is SNHLY and CDR2 is FYNNEI. The CDR3 protein is CASSDTRGGKSAKNIQYF. The CDR3 DNA follows: TGTGCCAGCAGTGACACCAGGGGGGGGAAGTCGGCCAAAAACATTCAGTACTTC.

The chain joins TRBV11-3 to TRBJ2-7; D gene uncertain. The ends were cut back, 6 bases at V and 4 bases at J, with 13 bases in the middle. The CDR3 has 13 residues. Germline CDR1 reads SGHNT; CDR2 reads YENEEA. In DNA, the CDR3 is TGTGCCAGCAGTTCTGGGGTGGGTTACGAGCAGTACTTC. It codes for CASSSGVGYEQYF. The full variable domain, its missing parts supplied by reference TRBV11-3 and TRBJ2-7, is EAGVVQSPRYKIIEKKQPVAFWCNPISGHNTLYWYLQNLGQGPELLIRYENEEAVDDSQLPKDRFSAERLKGVDSTLKIQPAELGDSAVYLCASSSGVGYEQYFGPGTRLTVT.

This clone was recorded a few times. The rearrangement uses TRBV7-3 and TRBJ2-6, with D perhaps TRBD1 (6 bases). Germline V gives CDR1 SGHTA, CDR2 FQGTGA. Trimming pared 4 bases from V and 0 bases from J, leaving 16 bases between. The CDR3 spans 18 residues. CDR3 nucleotide sequence: TGTGCCAGCAGCTCCCCTTGGGACACCAGCTCTGGGGCCAACGTCCTGACTTTC. The encoded protein is CASSSPWDTSSGANVLTF. Based on the CDR3 plus reference TRBV7-3 and TRBJ2-6, the full variable domain is GAGVSQTPSNKVTEKGKYVELRCDPISGHTALYWYRQSLGQGPEFLIYFQGTGAADDSGLPNDRFFAVRPEGSVSTLKIQRTERGDSAVYLCASSSPWDTSSGANVLTFGAGSRLTVL.

The V call is TRBV6-4, the J call TRBJ2-1, with 7 nucleotides matching TRBD1. Germline loops: CDR1 MRHNA, CDR2 SNTAGT. J gave up 4 bases and V 4 bases, and 7 bases lay outside the gene matches. The CDR3 covers 15 residues. The DNA for the CDR3 is TGTGCCAGCAGTGGGGGACAGAAAGATTACAATGAGCAGTTCTTC. This sequence encodes CASSGGQKDYNEQFF.

The gene calls are TRBV12-3 or TRBV12-4 and TRBJ1-4; D ambiguous. Trimming pared 7 bases from V and 8 bases from J, leaving 11 bases between. CDR3 length: 12 amino acids. The CDR3 spells CASTSGAEKLFF. Written as DNA, the CDR3 is TGTGCCAGCACGAGTGGCGCAGAAAAACTGTTTTTT.

V is TRBV15 and J is TRBJ1-1, with 9 bases identical to TRBD1. CDR1 and CDR2 (germline): LNHNV, YYDKDF (reference sequence). Unmatched junction bases numbered 12, after V lost 7 bases and J lost 0 bases. CDR3 length: 17 residues. CDR3 protein: CATTQTYGTGMNTEAFF. CDR3 nucleotides: TGTGCCACCACACAAACTTACGGGACAGGGATGAACACTGAAGCTTTCTTT.

The chain recombines TRBV5-1 with TRBJ1-1; D remains unclear. The germline CDR1 and CDR2 sequences are SGHRS and YFSETQ. There are 13 residues in the CDR3. V was clipped by 2 bases and J by 0 bases, with 5 bases between them. CDR3 nucleotide sequence: TGCGCCAGCAGCTTACAGCTGAACACTGAAGCTTTCTTT. Amino acids: CASSLQLNTEAFF.

V usage is TRBV3-1 (or the pseudogene TRBV3-2) and J usage is TRBJ1-2; tentatively, D is TRBD1 (5 bases). Trimming took 2 bases from V and 3 from J, leaving 10 bases between them. The CDR3 is 14 residues long. Germline CDR1 LGHDT, CDR2 YNNKEL (reference sequence). The CDR3: CASSQQGIHYGYTF. CDR3 bases: TGTGCCAGCAGCCAACAGGGAATCCACTATGGCTACACCTTC.

The chain combines TRBV24-1 with TRBJ2-7, with TRBD2 identical over 8 bases. The germline gives CDR1 KGHDR, CDR2 SFDVKD. The CDR3 consists of 13 residues. V lost 5 bases to trimming and J lost 3 bases; unmatched junction nucleotides: 2. The CDR3 DNA sequence: TGTGCCACCAGTGTCAGCGGGAGCTACGAGCAGTACTTC. It yields the protein CATSVSGSYEQYF.

The chain couples TRBV14 to TRBJ1-6, with TRBD1 as a possible D gene (5 bases). Germline lookup yields CDR1 SGHDN and CDR2 FVKESK. Deletions cut 4 bases from V and 0 bases from J, with 7 bases between. The length of the CDR3 is 15 residues. CDR3 loop: CASSPQVSYNSPLHF. The CDR3 coding sequence is TGTGCCAGCAGCCCACAGGTCTCCTATAATTCACCCCTCCACTTT.

This clone appeared a few times. V is TRBV2 and J is TRBJ1-3; a weak D match, TRBD1 (5 bases). V was pared by 5 bases and J by 0 bases, with 8 bases between. Germline values: CDR1 SNHLY, CDR2 FYNNEI. The CDR3 has 14 amino acids. CDR3 nucleotide sequence: TGTGCCAGCAGTCTCGGGGCCTCTGGAAACACCATATATTTT. It translates to CASSLGASGNTIYF.